Listed here are 29 T cell receptor beta chains from one sample, sequenced in a study of blood T cell repertoires in COVID-19. Profiled with immunoSEQ multiplex PCR; TCRdb holds only in-frame clones, not every one. The data hold about 280,000 clones, with roughly 86% observed a single time. Sequenced material: PBMCs or T cells enriched from blood (not recorded which). The source of these receptors is a woman aged 25 to 39 who had recovered from COVID-19.

The chain is built from TRBV6-5 and TRBJ1-2, with D possibly matching TRBD1 (5 bases). There are 16 residues in the CDR3. The ends were cut back, 0 bases at V and 4 bases at J, with 15 bases in the middle. Germline CDR1 reads MNHEY; CDR2 reads SVGAGI. The CDR3 protein is CASSYSPQGNFYGYTF. CDR3 bases: TGTGCCAGCAGTTACTCGCCTCAGGGAAACTTCTATGGCTACACCTTC.

The rearrangement joins TRBV27 to TRBJ2-5; maybe TRBD2 (6 bases). This CDR3 contains 18 residues. The germline V gene has CDR1 MNHEY and CDR2 SMNVEV (reference sequence). The V and J ends lost 6 bases and 5 bases respectively, with 28 bases between them. This CDR3 is CASRSTSRGGGNTETQYF. CDR3 bases: TGTGCCAGCAGATCAACCTCAAGGGGTGGCGGGAATACGGAGACCCAGTACTTC.

The chain employs TRBV29-1 and TRBJ2-3; tentatively, D is TRBD2 (6 bases). Germline loops: CDR1 SQVTM, CDR2 ANQGSEA. Trimming removed 4 bases at V and 6 bases at J, with 14 bases between. The CDR3 spans 13 residues. CDR3 residues: CSVGEANADTQYF. CDR3 in DNA: TGCAGCGTTGGGGAGGCCAACGCGGATACGCAGTATTTT.

The rearrangement links TRBV7-2 to TRBJ1-4; D might be TRBD1 (6 bases). CDR3 length: 15 amino acids. Trimming removed 1 base at V and 2 bases at J, with 8 bases between. Germline lookup yields CDR1 SGHTA and CDR2 FQGNSA. CDR3 in DNA: TGTGCCAGCAGCTTAGGGCAGGGGACTAATGAAAAACTGTTTTTT. The encoded protein is CASSLGQGTNEKLFF.

The chain has TRBV3-1 (or the pseudogene TRBV3-2) and TRBJ1-6, with TRBD1 matching over 7 bases. The germline gives CDR1 LGHDT, CDR2 YNNKEL (reference sequence). The CDR3 contains 15 residues. With V trimmed by 0 bases and J by 8 bases, 4 bases remained unmatched. The chain's CDR3 is CASSQDRQGDSPLHF. The CDR3 coding sequence is TGTGCCAGCAGCCAAGATCGGCAGGGGGATTCACCCCTCCACTTT.

The chain uses TRBV28 and TRBJ1-1, with D maybe TRBD1 (6 bases). Trimming stripped 4 bases from V and 7 bases from J, with 13 bases between. From germline, CDR1 is MDHEN and CDR2 SYDVKM. This CDR3 is 13 amino acids long. DNA of the CDR3: TGTGCCAGCAGTTCTGGACAGCTATATGAAGCTTTCTTT. Translating it yields CASSSGQLYEAFF.

The chain is built from TRBV19 and TRBJ1-3; 7 bases map to TRBD1. V trimming: 5 bases; J trimming: 2 bases; junction bases outside the gene matches: 9. Germline-derived CDR1 and CDR2 are LNHDA and SQIVND (reference sequence). The CDR3 runs 16 residues. CDR3 in amino acids: CASSRGAQGTGNTIYF. CDR3 DNA sequence: TGTGCCAGTAGTCGCGGAGCACAGGGGACTGGAAACACCATATATTTT.

The V and J genes are TRBV18 and TRBJ1-1, with a tentative D call TRBD1 (5 bases). The CDR3 runs 12 residues. Trimming took 4 bases from V and 5 from J, leaving 8 bases between them. CDR1 is KGHSH, CDR2 LQKENI, per germline. The CDR3 here is CASSLDRTEAFF. The CDR3 DNA reads TGTGCCAGCTCACTCGACAGAACTGAAGCTTTCTTT.

The rearrangement joins TRBV7-9 to TRBJ2-1; D gene unclear. The CDR3 covers 17 residues. CDR1 is SEHNR, CDR2 FQNEAQ, per germline (reference sequence). V dropped 4 bases and J dropped 1 base, with 17 bases sitting between them. The DNA of the CDR3 is TGTGCCAGCAGCTCCCGGGTGGTGGTGGGTTCCTACAATGAGCAGTTCTTC. Its translation is CASSSRVVVGSYNEQFF.

The chain employs TRBV5-1 and TRBJ1-2; no clear D gene. CDR3 length: 15 residues. The V end lost 4 bases, the J end lost 8 bases, and 21 bases lay between the germline ends. Per the germline V gene, CDR1 is SGHRS and CDR2 is YFSETQ. The CDR3 DNA sequence: TGCGCCAGCAGCCAGCTGGGGAGACTGGGGTTGGGCTACACCTTC. This encodes CASSQLGRLGLGYTF.

Only one count was recorded for this clone. CDR3: CASHAGERRTQETQYF. The CDR3 bases are TGTGCCAGCCATGCGGGGGAGAGACGCACCCAAGAGACCCAGTACTTC. The chain is built from TRBV5-4 and TRBJ2-5; TRBD2 agrees at 7 bases. Per germline, CDR1 SGHNT and CDR2 YYREEE (reference sequence). This CDR3 region has 16 residues. The trim removed 7 bases at V and 1 base at J, leaving 13 bases unmatched.

The chain recombines TRBV3-1 (or the pseudogene TRBV3-2) with TRBJ2-4; 12 bases are shared with TRBD2. From germline, CDR1 is LGHDT and CDR2 YNNKEL (reference sequence). The trim removed 2 bases at V and 8 bases at J, leaving 4 bases unmatched. The CDR3 spans 15 residues. CDR3 DNA sequence: TGTGCCAGCAGCCAACTAGCGGGAGGGCCGCACATTCAGTACTTC. Translating it yields CASSQLAGGPHIQYF.

This chain links TRBV11-3 with TRBJ1-2, with 7 bases that match TRBD1. V was clipped by 5 bases and J by 2 bases; unmatched bases: 5. This CDR3 has 14 amino acids. Germline assignment: CDR1 SGHNT and CDR2 YENEEA. DNA for the CDR3: TGTGCCAGCAGCCACCGACAGGGAAACTATGGCTACACCTTC. Encoded protein: CASSHRQGNYGYTF.

This clone showed up just a few times. This CDR3 is also generated by other DNA sequences in the sample. The chain recombines TRBV28 with TRBJ1-1, with TRBD1 identical over 7 bases. The CDR3 has 15 amino acids. V gave up 6 bases and J gave up 1 base; unmatched junction bases: 8. CDR1 is MDHEN, CDR2 SYDVKM, per germline. The CDR3 bases are TGTGCCAGCAGCAGGGGGGACAGACCGAACACTGAAGCTTTCTTT. It codes for CASSRGDRPNTEAFF.

The gene calls are TRBV28 and TRBJ1-1, with D possibly being TRBD1 (5 bases). Germline CDR1 reads MDHEN; CDR2 reads SYDVKM. V gave up 11 bases and J gave up 5 bases, with 18 bases separating them. The CDR3 has 13 residues. This CDR3 is CAAYGGGLTEAFF. In DNA form, the CDR3 reads TGTGCCGCGTACGGGGGAGGATTAACTGAAGCTTTCTTT.

V gene TRBV9 combines with J gene TRBJ1-1, with 7 bases matching TRBD1. The CDR3 extends over 14 amino acids. Germline CDR1 is SGDLS and CDR2 is YYNGEE. Unmatched junction bases numbered 5, after V lost 3 bases and J lost 3 bases. Written as DNA, the CDR3 is TGTGCCAGCAGCGCAAGACAGGGACACACTGAAGCTTTCTTT. Its protein is CASSARQGHTEAFF. Looking up the rest from reference TRBV9 and TRBJ1-1 gives the full variable domain: DSGVTQTPKHLITATGQRVTLRCSPRSGDLSVYWYQQSLDQGLQFLIQYYNGEERAKGNILERFSAQQFPDLHSELNLSSLELGDSALYFCASSARQGHTEAFFGQGTRLTVV.

The CDR3 protein is CASSLTHRAPQHF. The DNA of the CDR3 is TGTGCCAGCAGCTTAACTCACAGGGCGCCCCAGCATTTT. The V and J genes are TRBV7-3 and TRBJ1-5, with D maybe TRBD1 (6 bases). The CDR3 runs to 13 residues. Germline V CDR1 and CDR2: SGHTA, FQGTGA. Deletions cut 0 bases from V and 9 bases from J, with 9 bases between.

The gene calls are TRBV19 and TRBJ1-6, with 7 nucleotides matching TRBD1. There are 19 residues in the CDR3. The junction had 20 bases not matched to a gene; V was cut back by 4 bases and J by 8 bases. CDR1 LNHDA and CDR2 SQIVND come from the germline V gene (reference sequence). In DNA form, the CDR3 reads TGTGCCAGTAGTAGACCTCGGGAAGGGGGCTATTTTATTGATTCACCCCTCCACTTT. This codes for CASSRPREGGYFIDSPLHF.

The chain is built from TRBV7-9 and TRBJ2-3, with D perhaps TRBD2 (5 bases). The CDR3 runs 11 residues. Trimming took off 10 bases at V and 2 bases at J, with 7 bases between the two ends. The germline V gene encodes CDR1 SEHNR and CDR2 FQNEAQ (reference sequence). This CDR3 is CATEDTDTQYF. For the CDR3, the DNA is TGTGCCACGGAGGACACAGATACGCAGTATTTT.

The chain is built from TRBV9 and TRBJ2-7, with 8 bases fitting TRBD2. Trimming removed 2 bases from V and 2 bases from J; junction bases left unmatched: 3. The CDR3 consists of 14 residues. Germline-derived CDR1 and CDR2 are SGDLS and YYNGEE. The DNA for the CDR3 is TGTGCCAGCAGCGTTAGCGGGACCCCCTACGAGCAGTACTTC. This sequence encodes CASSVSGTPYEQYF.

This clone was detected only once. The chain combines TRBV19 with TRBJ1-2; D call uncertain. The germline V gene has CDR1 LNHDA and CDR2 SQIVND (reference sequence). The CDR3 covers 14 residues. V gave up 5 bases and J gave up 3 bases, with 13 bases separating them. The CDR3 spells CASSHKAGDYGYTF. The CDR3 bases are TGTGCCAGTAGTCACAAGGCGGGCGACTATGGCTACACCTTC.

V is TRBV7-9 and J is TRBJ2-1; tentative D call: TRBD1 (7 bases). The CDR3 contains 14 residues. The germline V gene encodes CDR1 SEHNR and CDR2 FQNEAQ (reference sequence). The V end lost 2 bases, the J end lost 15 bases, and 20 bases lay between the germline ends. The CDR3 sequence: CASSLPPGSGGLFF. The CDR3, as DNA: TGTGCCAGCAGCTTACCCCCGGGCTCAGGGGGACTGTTCTTC.

V gene TRBV30 combines with J gene TRBJ1-2; no clear D gene. Germline lookup yields CDR1 GTSNPN and CDR2 SVGIG (reference sequence). CDR3 size: 14 residues. V dropped 0 bases and J dropped 0 bases, with 8 bases sitting between them. CDR3 DNA sequence: TGTGCCTGGAGTGTACGGGGATCTAACTATGGCTACACCTTC. This translates into CAWSVRGSNYGYTF. Using reference TRBV30 and TRBJ1-2 for the parts outside the CDR3, the full variable domain is SQTIHQWPATLVQPVGSPLSLECTVEGTSNPNLYWYRQAAGRGLQLLFYSVGIGQISSEVPQNLSASRPQDRQFILSSKKLLLSDSGFYLCAWSVRGSNYGYTFGSGTRLTVV.

This clone was counted once. V gene TRBV14 combines with J gene TRBJ1-1; TRBD1 matches 7 bases. CDR1 is SGHDN and CDR2 is FVKESK in the germline V gene. J lost 1 base, V lost 1 base, and 3 bases had no gene match. The CDR3 runs 15 residues. The DNA for the CDR3 is TGTGCCAGCAGCCAAGTTGGGACAGCGAACACTGAAGCTTTCTTT. Residues: CASSQVGTANTEAFF.

The count of this clone is one. This chain connects TRBV27 to TRBJ1-2; the D is unclear. Per the germline V gene, CDR1 is MNHEY and CDR2 is SMNVEV (reference sequence). The CDR3 sequence is 11 residues long. Trimming pared 6 bases from V and 3 bases from J, leaving 5 bases between. The CDR3 region is CASRSYYGYTF. In nucleotides, the CDR3 is TGTGCCAGCAGGTCGTACTATGGCTACACCTTC.

The V gene is TRBV27, the J gene TRBJ1-2; a possible D gene is TRBD1 (5 bases). CDR3 length: 13 amino acids. Germline CDR1 reads MNHEY; CDR2 reads SMNVEV (reference sequence). With 10 bases removed from V and 4 bases from J, the gap between germline ends came to 16 bases. CDR3 loop: CATSHSGPYGYTF. CDR3 nucleotides: TGTGCCACCTCACACTCAGGGCCCTATGGCTACACCTTC.

The V and J genes are TRBV4-3 and TRBJ2-4, with 8 bases matching TRBD2. The germline V gene encodes CDR1 LGHNA and CDR2 YSLEER. This CDR3 is 13 amino acids long. With V trimmed by 1 base and J by 9 bases, 2 bases remained unmatched. CDR3 coding DNA: TGCGCCAGCAGCCAAGGAAGCGGGGGCATTCAGTACTTC. Amino acids: CASSQGSGGIQYF.

In regard to this clone: A much bigger clone sits one base away, suggesting this may be a read error. The CDR3 sequence: CASSHTDTQYF. For the CDR3, the DNA is TGTGCCAGCAGCCACACAGATACGCAGTATTTT. The chain uses TRBV7-9 and TRBJ2-3; D gene uncertain. CDR1 is SEHNR, CDR2 FQNEAQ, per germline (reference sequence). Trimming cost V 5 bases and J 2 bases, with 2 bases left between them. This CDR3 spans 11 amino acids.

V is TRBV6-5 and J is TRBJ1-2; tentative D call: TRBD1 (6 bases). The V and J ends lost 6 bases and 14 bases respectively, with 22 bases between them. The CDR3 has 13 amino acids. Germline values: CDR1 MNHEY, CDR2 SVGAGI. The CDR3 region is CASSLGGGASGTF. CDR3 nucleotides: TGTGCCAGCAGCTTAGGGGGGGGCGCTTCTGGTACCTTC.